The 10 T cell receptor beta chains given below trace back to one sample, sequenced in a study of OX40 agonist ivuxolimab in advanced cancers. Receptors were amplified or captured by the immunoSEQ multiplex PCR assay. TCRdb stores this immuneACCESS table with in-frame sequences only. Part of the clones is absent; in the studies checked, under half of the shortfall reflects unresolved V genes, and no reason is known for the rest. The sample data list 38,000 or so clones, and more than 70% of these were observed just once. Roughly 3.9% of the sample is held by the ten biggest clonotypes. Sequenced material: CD4+ or CD8+ T cells sorted from blood, taken in a trial of the OX40 agonist ivuxolimab. The source is an adult with an advanced solid tumor such as melanoma, head and neck, liver or kidney cancer.

V and J are TRBV19 and TRBJ2-1, with a tentative D call TRBD2 (6 bases). Germline V CDR1 and CDR2: LNHDA, SQIVND (reference sequence). Trimming took 5 bases from V and 0 from J, leaving 17 bases between them. The CDR3 extends over 17 amino acids. The DNA of the CDR3 is TGTGCCAGTAGTCCGCGGGGAGCGGCAGTCTCCTACAATGAGCAGTTCTTC. Translation gives CASSPRGAAVSYNEQFF. Full variable domain (remainder filled in from reference TRBV19 and TRBJ2-1): DGGITQSPKYLFRKEGQNVTLSCEQNLNHDAMYWYRQDPGQGLRLIYYSQIVNDFQKGDIAEGYSVSREKKESFPLTVTSAQKNPTAFYLCASSPRGAAVSYNEQFFGPGTRLTVL.

The chain combines TRBV5-6 with TRBJ1-1; D remains unclear. The CDR3 sequence is 15 residues long. Trimming left V 2 bases short and J 6 bases short, with 17 bases between. Germline V gene lookup returns CDR1 SGHDT and CDR2 YYEEEE. CDR3 bases: TGTGCCAGCAGCTTCCGGGCCCCTCTGTCGGCTGAAGCTTTCTTT. Translation gives CASSFRAPLSAEAFF.

The V gene is TRBV6-5, the J gene TRBJ2-3, with 7 nucleotides matching TRBD2. Germline V gene lookup returns CDR1 MNHEY and CDR2 SVGAGI. The V gene end was trimmed by 4 bases and the J gene end by 3 bases; junction bases not matched to a gene: 7. The length of the CDR3 is 15 residues. CDR3 region: CASSSRGVGTDTQYF. CDR3 bases: TGTGCCAGCAGTTCCCGGGGGGTAGGGACAGATACGCAGTATTTT.

This clone occurred a few times. The genes are TRBV29-1 and TRBJ2-2; 12 nucleotides align to TRBD1. This CDR3 spans 16 amino acids. CDR1 SQVTM and CDR2 ANQGSEA come from the germline V gene. CDR3 sequence: CSTTGTGGLDTGELFF. CDR3 DNA sequence: TGCAGTACTACCGGGACAGGGGGCTTGGACACCGGGGAGCTGTTTTTT.

CDR3 nucleotides: TGTGCCAGCAGCTTAGCACCATTAGCGGAAGGGCCCACAGATACGCAGTATTTT. Protein sequence: CASSLAPLAEGPTDTQYF. V and J are TRBV7-2 and TRBJ2-3, with D perhaps matching TRBD2 (6 bases). CDR3 size: 18 residues. Trimming left V 0 bases short and J 2 bases short, with 18 bases between. CDR1 is SGHTA, CDR2 FQGNSA, per germline. The full variable domain, its missing parts supplied by reference TRBV7-2 and TRBJ2-3, is GAGVSQSPSNKVTEKGKDVELRCDPISGHTALYWYRQSLGQGLEFLIYFQGNSAPDKSGLPSDRFSAERTGGSVSTLTIQRTQQEDSAVYLCASSLAPLAEGPTDTQYFGPGTRLTVL.

The gene calls are TRBV6-5 and TRBJ1-1; 7 bases line up with TRBD1. J gave up 10 bases and V 6 bases, and 11 bases lay outside the gene matches. The CDR3 covers 13 residues. Germline loops: CDR1 MNHEY, CDR2 SVGAGI. CDR3 in amino acids: CASSQTGWYGAFF. CDR3 nucleotides: TGTGCCAGCAGCCAGACAGGGTGGTACGGAGCTTTCTTT.

This rearrangement joins TRBV19 to TRBJ2-7, with TRBD2 identical over 11 bases. Trimming took 4 bases from V and 3 from J; bases not matched to a gene: 5. Looked up from germline, CDR1 is LNHDA and CDR2 is SQIVND (reference sequence). The CDR3 is 15 residues long. CDR3 coding DNA: TGTGCCAGTAGTACCTCTAGCGGGGGGAACTACGAGCAGTACTTC. Amino acids: CASSTSSGGNYEQYF.

This rearrangement joins TRBV6-5 to TRBJ2-7; 8 bases agree with TRBD1. V trimming: 5 bases; J trimming: 3 bases; junction bases outside the gene matches: 3. CDR1 and CDR2 (germline): MNHEY, SVGAGI. The CDR3 extends over 13 amino acids. The CDR3 reads CASSAGGGYEQYF. CDR3 nucleotides: TGTGCCAGCAGTGCAGGGGGCGGCTACGAGCAGTACTTC.

V usage is TRBV28 and J usage is TRBJ2-5, with D possibly matching TRBD2 (5 bases). This CDR3 is built from 14 residues. Trimming took 3 bases from V and 5 from J, leaving 13 bases between them. Germline V gives CDR1 MDHEN, CDR2 SYDVKM. The CDR3 coding sequence is TGTGCCAGCAGTTTGCCCGGGTCGGGGGAGACCCAGTACTTC. Translated, it gives CASSLPGSGETQYF.

The chain is built from TRBV2 and TRBJ1-1, with D tentatively TRBD1 (6 bases). Germline CDR1 reads SNHLY; CDR2 reads FYNNEI. The V end was cut by 4 bases, the J end by 0 bases, with 12 bases between. The CDR3 runs to 15 residues. CDR3 nucleotide sequence: TGTGCCAGCAGTGCCCCGGACAGTTTGAACACTGAAGCTTTCTTT. This gives the protein CASSAPDSLNTEAFF.